The sequence of this TCR beta chain was determined in a study of blood T cells in healthy people across ages (dated by TCRdb to about 2015). Looking at the study overall: In model experiments, template switching captured about one uniquely barcoded TCR beta cDNA molecule for every two T cells. To avoid experimental bias, donors of different ages were randomly spread across the sequencing lanes. The study analyzed two additional independent replicas of 1 million unique cDNA reads from the same blood draw for two donors, one aged 18 to 29 and one aged 80 or older. Age-related changes in TCR beta repertoire diversity were measured in the study by deep sequencing normalized with unique cDNA molecular identifiers. The donors were divided into four age groups: young (average around 17 years), middle-aged (over 35), aged (around 67) and long-lived (more than 75).

This clonotype has only one observation. Its recognized antigen is unknown. No quality values exist for individual bases; no much larger clone is one base distant. One read alone lends weak support. What the work shows at the level of the full study, not this receptor alone: Donor CMV infection status was unknown, potentially confounding age-related changes in expanded clonotypes. There was a strong correlation between observed TCR beta diversity and the percentage of naive T cells measured by flow cytometry. The long-lived group showed more naive CD4+ T cells, fewer expanded clones and increased TCR diversity than the aged group, suggesting age selection. Since profiling was done on bulk unsorted PBMCs, naive and antigen-experienced compartments could not be conclusively compared. Estimates of total diversity based on one million sequenced T cells were regarded as lower bounds and as underestimates. Observed TCR beta diversity per million T cells fell roughly linearly with age, and a significant reduction was already apparent by age around 40.

Libraries were built with 5' RACE. This sample was sequenced with an Illumina HiSeq 2500. A second PCR of roughly 7 to 11 cycles was performed with a sample-barcoded 5' primer and a J-beta primer mix. A template-switch 5' adaptor carrying 12 random nucleotides introduced a unique molecular identifier onto each TCR beta cDNA molecule. At least 3 million CDR3-containing paired-end reads were obtained from each sample. The Mint cDNA synthesis kit, primed by a TRBC-specific oligonucleotide, was used to synthesize first-strand cDNA from all RNA. Following uracil-DNA glycosylase treatment, all cDNA underwent a first 18-cycle PCR with the universal primers M1SS and BC2_uni_R. The study's processing was this. For normalization, 1 million high-quality reads, each with a distinct molecular identifier, were randomly selected from each sample. Reads sharing molecular identifiers were discarded rather than binned into consensus sequences. CDR3 identification, clonotype clustering and error correction used MiTCR with a Q25 quality threshold and the strictest error-elimination algorithm. A nonparametric unseen species model using Euler transformation provided a lower-bound estimate of total TCR beta diversity. TCRdb trimmed the raw reads at Q25, called clones with MiXCR and kept productive beta chains. Every entry covers one CDR3 protein and lists the most common genes and DNA from its rows. The V and J calls reflect TCRdb's pipeline rather than the authors' work. The sample contains about 670,000 distinct CDR3 sequences, approximately 52% of them found a single time. The ten most abundant clones make up roughly 12% of the sample.

The donors were roughly 39 Caucasian individuals from Russia, aged roughly 6 to 100 years, who were systemically healthy. Roughly 10 milliliters of peripheral blood were drawn from each donor into EDTA-treated Vacutainer tubes. Ficoll-Paque density-gradient centrifugation was used to isolate PBMCs, with at least 6 million per sample. Total RNA, at least 6 micrograms per sample, was extracted from PBMCs with Trizol reagent. For every donor, an aliquot of PBMCs went through flow cytometry to measure the percentages of naive CD45RAhigh/CD27high T cells. The TCR was taken from a woman older than 75 in good health. The sample consisted of blood.

The DNA reads TGCAGCGTTCGACCGGGACTAGCGGGGGGCTACGAGCAGTACTTC. Translation gives CSVRPGLAGGYEQYF. The sequence links TRBV29-1 to TRBJ2-7; TRBD2 aligns with 15 central bases. The germline V end is reduced by 5 bases and the J end by 3 bases; junction bases left unmatched: 5. Via the germline V gene, CDR1 is SQVTM and CDR2 ANQGSEA. Spanning cysteine to phenylalanine, the CDR3 consists of 15 amino acids. Only the CDR3 DNA stays, 45 bases, in frame from base 1.